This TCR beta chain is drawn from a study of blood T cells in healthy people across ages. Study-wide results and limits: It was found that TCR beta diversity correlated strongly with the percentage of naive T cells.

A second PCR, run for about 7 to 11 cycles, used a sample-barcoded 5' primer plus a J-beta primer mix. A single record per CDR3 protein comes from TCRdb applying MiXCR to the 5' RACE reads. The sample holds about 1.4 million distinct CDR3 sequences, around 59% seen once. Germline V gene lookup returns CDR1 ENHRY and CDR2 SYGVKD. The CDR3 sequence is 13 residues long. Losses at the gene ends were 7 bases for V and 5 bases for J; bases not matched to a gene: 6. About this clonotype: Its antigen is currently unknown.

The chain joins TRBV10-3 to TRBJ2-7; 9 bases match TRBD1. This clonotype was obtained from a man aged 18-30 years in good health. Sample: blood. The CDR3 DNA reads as TGTGCCATCATCGGACAGGGGATGAACGAGCAGTACTTC. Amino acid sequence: CAIIGQGMNEQYF.